The T cell receptor (beta chain) under discussion was sequenced for a study of T cell responses to AZD1222 COVID-19 vaccine. Study-wide results and limits: Repertoire sampling was restricted to post-peak T cell response timepoints. White British donors predominated, females outnumbered males, and clonal diversity was possibly underestimated.

This CDR3 has 13 residues. Germline V lookup: CDR1 KGHSH, CDR2 LQKENI. Deletions cut 0 bases from V and 6 bases from J, with 9 bases between. A remark on this clone: What it binds is unknown.

The data were produced by immunoSEQ multiplex PCR, yet TCRdb's version contains in-frame clones alone and is incomplete. The sample lists under 150,000 clones, roughly nine tenths occurring once. The starting material was peripheral blood, obtained on day 0 of AZD1222 vaccination. The sequence was obtained from an adult in good health. The chain has TRBV18 and TRBJ2-7; D remains ambiguous. For the CDR3, the DNA is TGTGCCAGCTCACCACCGATGGGTGGCGAGCAGTACTTC. Translating it yields CASSPPMGGEQYF.